A single sample is the source of the 14 T cell receptor beta chains below, sequenced in a study of cytomegalovirus exposure and HLA in healthy donors. Amplification used 60 Vbeta primers and 13 Jbeta primers. The protocol was immunoSEQ multiplex PCR, while the TCRdb copy is restricted to in-frame clones and leaves out a portion. This sample contains about 140,000 clones. The sequenced sample was PBMCs. The source of these receptors is a male donor in good health and CMV-seronegative.

CDR3 region: CASSLGLHSYNEQFF. DNA for the CDR3: TGTGCCAGCAGCTTGGGACTCCACTCCTACAATGAGCAGTTCTTC. The gene calls are TRBV13 and TRBJ2-1, with a possible D match to TRBD2 (6 bases). The CDR3 covers 15 residues. The ends were cut back, 3 bases at V and 0 bases at J, with 9 bases in the middle. Looked up from germline, CDR1 is PRHDT and CDR2 is FYEKMQ (reference sequence).

The rearrangement links TRBV11-3 to TRBJ2-2, with 12 bases identical to TRBD2. The CDR3 loop spans 15 amino acids. Germline V CDR1 and CDR2: SGHNT, YENEEA. Unmatched junction bases numbered 1, after V lost 3 bases and J lost 5 bases. The CDR3 spells CASSFTSGRTGELFF. DNA of the CDR3: TGTGCCAGCAGCTTCACTAGCGGGAGGACCGGGGAGCTGTTTTTT.

CDR3 DNA sequence: TGTGCCAGCAGACCCCAGGAATTTGGTCAGCCCCAGCATTTT. Its translation: CASRPQEFGQPQHF. The chain links TRBV6-5 to TRBJ1-5; no reliable D call. The CDR3 contains 14 residues. The V end lost 6 bases, the J end lost 6 bases, and 15 bases lay between the germline ends. Per germline, CDR1 MNHEY and CDR2 SVGAGI.

The rearrangement links TRBV19 to TRBJ2-2; D is possibly TRBD2 (6 bases). From germline, CDR1 is LNHDA and CDR2 SQIVND (reference sequence). This CDR3 contains 16 residues. Trimming took 1 base from V and 5 from J, leaving 14 bases between them. CDR3 protein: CASSIAGTGGTGELFF. The CDR3 DNA reads TGTGCCAGTAGTATAGCTGGCACCGGGGGAACCGGGGAGCTGTTTTTT.

The chain combines TRBV9 with TRBJ1-2; TRBD1 aligns across 10 bases. V dropped 4 bases and J dropped 4; count of bases not matched to a gene: 7. CDR3 size: 15 residues. Per germline, CDR1 SGDLS and CDR2 YYNGEE. The DNA of the CDR3 is TGTGCCAGCAGCTTTCGACAGGGGGCCTCCTATGGCTACACCTTC. It is translated as CASSFRQGASYGYTF.

This sequence joins TRBV6-5 and TRBJ2-5, with D perhaps matching TRBD2 (6 bases). The CDR3 sequence is 14 residues long. CDR1 is MNHEY, CDR2 SVGAGI, per germline. V dropped 10 bases and J dropped 1 base, with 16 bases sitting between them. DNA for the CDR3: TGTGCCACCCGAATGACCGGGAGCCAAGAGACCCAGTACTTC. As protein: CATRMTGSQETQYF.

The rearrangement uses TRBV6-5 and TRBJ2-5; maybe TRBD1 (5 bases). From germline, CDR1 is MNHEY and CDR2 SVGAGI. This CDR3 is built from 12 residues. Trimming removed 7 bases at V and 3 bases at J, with 9 bases between. In DNA, the CDR3 is TGTGCCAGCACGTCCAGGGAAGAGACCCAGTACTTC. This translates into CASTSREETQYF.

The chain joins TRBV2 to TRBJ2-5, with 9 bases that match TRBD2. CDR3 size: 14 residues. Germline V CDR1 and CDR2: SNHLY, FYNNEI. The J segment lost 1 base and the V segment lost 7 bases, leaving 4 bases of the junction unmatched. The CDR3 DNA reads as TGTGCCAGCAAGGGTAGCGGGGGCCAAGAGACCCAGTACTTC. It yields the protein CASKGSGGQETQYF.

The chain has TRBV18 and TRBJ2-5; no reliable D call. The CDR3 extends over 13 amino acids. V was shortened by 0 bases and J by 3 bases, with 5 bases between the two germline ends. The germline CDR1 and CDR2 sequences are KGHSH and LQKENI. CDR3 protein: CASSPPSKETQYF. The CDR3 nucleotides read TGTGCCAGCTCACCACCTAGTAAAGAGACCCAGTACTTC. The full variable domain, in which reference TRBV18 and TRBJ2-5 provide the parts outside the CDR3, is NAGVMQNPRHLVRRRGQEARLRCSPMKGHSHVYWYRQLPEEGLKFMVYLQKENIIDESGMPKERFSAEFPKEGPSILRIQQVVRGDSAAYFCASSPPSKETQYFGPGTRLLVL.

This chain joins TRBV6-1 and TRBJ1-2; TRBD1 matches 8 bases. V shed 1 base, J shed 10 bases, and the junction held 8 bases outside the gene matches. Germline V gene data show CDR1 as MNHNS and CDR2 as SASEGT. The CDR3 runs to 14 residues. The CDR3 here is CASSEERTGWLYTF. CDR3 bases: TGTGCCAGCAGTGAAGAAAGGACAGGGTGGCTCTACACCTTC.

The chain uses TRBV2 and TRBJ2-1, with 10 bases fitting TRBD1. The length of the CDR3 is 14 residues. Germline loops: CDR1 SNHLY, CDR2 FYNNEI. With 2 bases clipped from V and 12 bases from J, the junction kept 7 bases outside the gene matches. The CDR3 region is CASSESWDRGGQFF. The CDR3 bases are TGTGCCAGCAGTGAATCCTGGGACAGGGGAGGGCAGTTCTTC.

The CDR3 nucleotides read TGCGCCAGCAGCAGACAGGGCAACGAGCAGTACTTC. Its translation is CASSRQGNEQYF. This sequence joins TRBV10-2 and TRBJ2-7, with 7 bases that match TRBD1. The CDR3 sequence is 12 residues long. V lost 6 bases, J lost 5 bases, and 4 bases stayed unmatched. Germline CDR1 reads WSHSY; CDR2 reads SAAADI.

V is TRBV7-6 and J is TRBJ1-2; possible D gene TRBD1, 5 bases. Germline lookup yields CDR1 SGHVS and CDR2 FNYEAQ. This CDR3 has 13 amino acids. The germline V and J ends were trimmed by 3 bases and 2 bases, with 7 bases remaining between them. Here the CDR3 DNA reads TGTGCCAGCAGCTTGACAGCCAACTATGGCTACACCTTC. Translation gives CASSLTANYGYTF.

The CDR3 is CASSGAQGDEKLFF. The DNA of the CDR3 is TGTGCCAGCAGTGGGGCACAGGGTGATGAAAAACTGTTTTTT. The chain recombines TRBV2 with TRBJ1-4; a possible D gene is TRBD1 (6 bases). Trimming removed 4 bases from V and 6 bases from J, with 12 bases in between. The CDR3 has 14 residues. From germline, CDR1 is SNHLY and CDR2 FYNNEI.